These 8 T cell receptor beta chains came from one sample sequenced in a study of blood T cell repertoires in COVID-19. The table came from immunoSEQ multiplex PCR; TCRdb's copy has only in-frame clones and leaves some out. The sample lists approximately 69,000 clones, about 82% seen once, with about 1.9% in the top ten. Input material: peripheral blood. These receptors originate from a woman between 55 and 75 years old with acute or convalescent COVID-19.

The chain is built from TRBV4-2 and TRBJ1-5; TRBD1 aligns across 8 bases. Germline-derived CDR1 and CDR2 are LGHNA and YNFKEQ. This CDR3 contains 15 residues. V was clipped by 3 bases and J by 6 bases; unmatched bases: 7. CDR3 nucleotides: TGTGCCAGCAGCCAGAGGACAGGGTCGGGTCAGCCCCAGCATTTT. This sequence encodes CASSQRTGSGQPQHF.

The CDR3, as DNA: TGTGCCAGCAGCTACCAACTTGCGACGGCGACTGTGGCCGGGGAGCTGTTTTTT. As protein: CASSYQLATATVAGELFF. The V gene is TRBV4-2, the J gene TRBJ2-2; D unresolved. Trimming removed 5 bases from V and 6 bases from J, with 25 bases in between. The CDR3 consists of 18 residues. CDR1 is LGHNA, CDR2 YNFKEQ, per germline.

The chain employs TRBV6-5 and TRBJ2-6; tentatively, D is TRBD1 (6 bases). This CDR3 region has 15 residues. V lost 6 bases, J lost 0 bases, and 9 bases lay in between. Per the germline V gene, CDR1 is MNHEY and CDR2 is SVGAGI. CDR3 bases: TGTGCCAGCAGAACACAGGGCTCTGGGGCCAACGTCCTGACTTTC. It translates to CASRTQGSGANVLTF.

CDR3 sequence: CASTGGASGSSAQYF. Here the CDR3 DNA reads TGTGCCAGTACCGGAGGGGCTAGCGGGTCCTCGGCCCAGTACTTC. The chain is built from TRBV19 and TRBJ2-5; 8 bases are a match to TRBD2. The V and J ends lost 7 bases and 9 bases, in that order; junction bases with no gene match: 16. This CDR3 has 15 amino acids. Germline CDR1 is LNHDA and CDR2 is SQIVND (reference sequence).

The chain couples TRBV4-2 to TRBJ1-2, with TRBD1 matching over 8 bases. V shed 1 base, J shed 4 bases, and the junction held 8 bases outside the gene matches. The germline V gene has CDR1 LGHNA and CDR2 YNFKEQ. The CDR3 sequence is 16 residues long. CDR3 DNA: TGTGCCAGCAGCCAAGTCGGTGGACAGGGAACCTATGGCTACACCTTC. It codes for CASSQVGGQGTYGYTF.

The V gene is TRBV6-2 or TRBV6-3, the J gene TRBJ2-7, with 7 bases aligning to TRBD2. The CDR3 has 16 residues. Germline V gives CDR1 MNHEY, CDR2 SVGEGT. V lost 3 bases to trimming and J lost 3 bases; unmatched junction nucleotides: 11. For the CDR3, the DNA is TGTGCCAGCAGTTATAACGCCGGGACTACCCACTACGAGCAGTACTTC. Encoded protein: CASSYNAGTTHYEQYF.

The chain employs TRBV5-6 and TRBJ1-1; 9 nucleotides line up with TRBD1. V gave up 4 bases and J gave up 6 bases; unmatched junction bases: 7. From germline, CDR1 is SGHDT and CDR2 YYEEEE. The CDR3 length is 14 residues. The CDR3 DNA reads as TGTGCCAGCAGCGTGGACAGGGGCTTTGCTGAAGCTTTCTTT. It yields the protein CASSVDRGFAEAFF.

This clone has just one count. The chain is built from TRBV9 and TRBJ2-1; weak D call: TRBD2 (6 bases). V lost 3 bases to trimming and J lost 3 bases, with 7 bases between them. This CDR3 spans 13 amino acids. CDR1 is SGDLS and CDR2 is YYNGEE in the germline V gene. DNA of the CDR3: TGTGCCAGCAGCGGGACTAACTACAATGAGCAGTTCTTC. As protein: CASSGTNYNEQFF.